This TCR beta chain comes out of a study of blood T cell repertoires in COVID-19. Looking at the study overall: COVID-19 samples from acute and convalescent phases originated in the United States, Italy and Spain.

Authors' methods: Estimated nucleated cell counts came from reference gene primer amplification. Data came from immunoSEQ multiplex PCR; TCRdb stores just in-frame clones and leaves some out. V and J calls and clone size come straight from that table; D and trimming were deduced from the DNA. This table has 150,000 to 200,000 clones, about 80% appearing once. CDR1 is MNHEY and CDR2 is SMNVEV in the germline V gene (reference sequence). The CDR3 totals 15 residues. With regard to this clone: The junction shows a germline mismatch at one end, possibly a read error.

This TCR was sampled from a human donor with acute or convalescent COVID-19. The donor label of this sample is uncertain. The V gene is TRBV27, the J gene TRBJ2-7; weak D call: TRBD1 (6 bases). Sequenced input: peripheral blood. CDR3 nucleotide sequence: TGTGCCAGCAGTCCAACAGGGTCGGGCTTGTACGGGCAGTACTTC. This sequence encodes CASSPTGSGLYGQYF.